This is a list of T cell receptor beta chains from one sample in a study of cytomegalovirus exposure and HLA in healthy donors. The assay was immunoSEQ multiplex PCR, and TCRdb's table has in-frame clones only and misses some. Counted here are over 100,000 clones, more than 75% occurring once; the ten biggest clones make up 0.95% to 1.4%. Sequencing was done on a sample of PBMCs. The receptor source for this set is a male donor in good health and CMV-seronegative. The CDR3 runs from the conserved cysteine through the conserved F or W. Some rows mark clone size as missing; the rest say once, few, many or name a class of expanded clone.

>TRBV14|.|TRBJ2-7
CASSLVGGRTYEQYF
>TRBV7-2|.|TRBJ2-1
CASSQTRDSYNEQFF
>TRBV5-5|.|TRBJ2-7
CASTPHRGGAGYEQYF
>TRBV5-8|.|TRBJ2-3
CASSRGRGITDTQYF
>TRBV7-9|.|TRBJ1-1
CASSSFLGGTNTEAFF
>TRBV13|once|TRBJ2-3
CASSLGGARPDTQYF
>TRBV6-5|.|TRBJ1-4
CASSWDRSNEKLFF
>TRBV12-5|.|TRBJ1-4
CASAPSFSTNEKLFF
>TRBV29-1|.|TRBJ1-3
CSAAAWDRASGNTIYF
>TRBV6-1|.|TRBJ1-2
CASSEAQGAAYGYTF
>TRBV16|.|TRBJ1-5
CASSQSYSHNQPQHF
>TRBV6-5|few|TRBJ1-1
CASSDHEGTEAFF
>TRBV4-3|few|TRBJ2-2
CASSQDDSGGQNTGELFF
>TRBV7-2|.|TRBJ2-5
CASSLATSAGQETQYF
>TRBV6-5|.|TRBJ2-5
CASRQMGHRQETQYF
>TRBV19|.|TRBJ2-2
CASSNGGGRFF
>TRBV4-2|.|TRBJ2-2
CASSQGSGGLSNTGELFF
>TRBV18|.|TRBJ1-2
CASSPRDRDYGYTF
>TRBV5-4|once|TRBJ2-1
CASSSGQGDSNKQFF
>TRBV15|.|TRBJ2-1
CATRVTGRHNEQFF
>TRBV7-2|.|TRBJ2-5
CASSPQQGRETQYF
>TRBV7-9|.|TRBJ2-7
CASSPSGSSYEQYF
>TRBV23-1|once|TRBJ2-1
CASSQSYPQGAGNEQFF
>TRBV13|.|TRBJ2-1
CASSIQGPSSYNEQFF
>TRBV9|.|TRBJ1-1
CASSGPGDRAGDTEAFF
>TRBV5-1|once|TRBJ2-7
CASSLTGGGYEQYF
>TRBV15|few|TRBJ1-1
CATSSGQVTEAFF
>TRBV27|.|TRBJ2-2
CASSFGRQGASGELFF
>TRBV18|once|TRBJ2-5
CASSPPDGGVDAETQYF
>TRBV30|.|TRBJ1-1
CAWSAPGQVYAFF
>TRBV30|once|TRBJ2-4
CAWSPRDRAKNIQYF
>TRBV6-6|.|TRBJ2-7
CASSTTSGQFSYEQYF
>TRBV15|.|TRBJ1-1
CATSRDRVKAEAFF
>TRBV9|.|TRBJ1-2
CASSSRGGGDNYGYTF
>TRBV10-3|.|TRBJ2-7
CAISEKLAGGSYEQYF
>TRBV4-1|.|TRBJ2-1
CASSQKGRGGPEDNEQFF
>TRBV29-1|.|TRBJ1-2
CSVISTGSGYTF
>TRBV27|.|TRBJ2-7
CASSFTSGGPYEQYF
>TRBV6-1|.|TRBJ2-7
CASRGQGARIYEQYF
>TRBV5-8|once|TRBJ2-2
CASSLQGSGELFF
>TRBV6-6|.|TRBJ2-7
CASSYGTGAYEQYF
>TRBV2|.|TRBJ2-5
CASSPGQGGTQYF
>TRBV30|.|TRBJ2-7
CAWGPYEQYF
>TRBV30|.|TRBJ1-4
CAWGYRVGANEKLFF
>TRBV7-9|.|TRBJ2-7
CASSLEVGERSYEQYF
>TRBV5-1|.|TRBJ2-7
CASSFTSGGYEQYF
>TRBV7-3|.|TRBJ2-3
CASSILAGAKDTQYF
>TRBV29-1|once|TRBJ1-5
CSVGEGGGQPQHF
>TRBV25-1|few|TRBJ1-5
CASSFGYSNQPQHF
>TRBV23-1|.|TRBJ1-4
CASSQSRHPATNEKLFF
>TRBV29-1|.|TRBJ2-3
CSVDGTGGVPDTQYF
>TRBV10-1|.|TRBJ2-3
CATSTDREADTQYF
>TRBV5-6|.|TRBJ2-7
CASSLIPTGGVSYEQYF
>TRBV29-1|.|TRBJ2-2
CSVDRGAGELFF
>TRBV2|once|TRBJ2-5
CASHRVQETQYF
>TRBV7-9|few|TRBJ1-1
CASSLGQANTEAFF
>TRBV19|.|TRBJ1-3
CASSMNPRQFYSGNTIYF
>TRBV2|.|TRBJ2-7
CASRRESYEQYF
>TRBV5-1|.|TRBJ2-5
CASSLARQGQTQYF
>TRBV6-6|.|TRBJ2-5
CASSYGRGQETQYF